Below, 31 T cell receptor beta chains from the same sample are listed, as sequenced in a study of somatic mutations in cytotoxic T cells in rheumatoid arthritis. The assay was immunoSEQ multiplex PCR, and TCRdb's table has in-frame clones only and misses some. The sample has approximately 19,000 clones; less than 90% are singletons. The sample taken for sequencing was CD8+ T cells sorted from blood. The receptors were gathered from an adult with rheumatoid arthritis.

This chain's CDR3 is CASSLDRVEQYF. CDR3 bases: TGTGCCAGCAGCTTAGACAGGGTCGAGCAGTACTTC. The rearrangement joins TRBV13 to TRBJ2-7; TRBD1 is a possible D gene (6 bases). The CDR3 totals 12 residues. The germline V gene has CDR1 PRHDT and CDR2 FYEKMQ (reference sequence). V was cut by 1 base and J by 6 bases, with 7 bases left in between.

The J gene is TRBJ2-7, the V gene TRBV5-5, with TRBD2 as a possible D gene (5 bases). Germline values: CDR1 SGHKS, CDR2 YYEKEE (reference sequence). This CDR3 has 14 amino acids. V dropped 3 bases and J dropped 6 bases, with 16 bases sitting between them. The CDR3 is CASSCEGKGCEQYF. The CDR3 DNA reads as TGTGCCAGCAGCTGCGAGGGTAAAGGGTGCGAGCAGTACTTC.

J is TRBJ1-2 and V is TRBV4-1; the D is unclear. This CDR3 region has 14 residues. The germline gives CDR1 MGHRA, CDR2 YSYEKL. Between the trimmed V and J ends, which lost 0 bases and 1 base, there was a span of 6 bases. CDR3 in amino acids: CASSQEELNYGYTF. The CDR3 bases are TGCGCCAGCAGCCAAGAGGAGCTTAACTATGGCTACACCTTC.

This clone occurred a few times. J is TRBJ2-1 and V is TRBV9, with D perhaps matching TRBD1 or TRBD2 (7 bases each). CDR1 SGDLS and CDR2 YYNGEE come from the germline V gene. V dropped 4 bases and J dropped 8 bases, with 19 bases sitting between them. The CDR3 runs to 15 residues. The CDR3 sequence is CASSTWGGGLDEQFF. For the CDR3, the DNA is TGTGCCAGCAGCACATGGGGAGGGGGCCTGGATGAGCAGTTCTTC.

V and J are TRBV15 and TRBJ1-1; D not certain. The CDR3 is made up of 16 amino acids. Per the germline V gene, CDR1 is LNHNV and CDR2 is YYDKDF (reference sequence). The V end was cut by 5 bases, the J end by 0 bases, with 16 bases between. The DNA for the CDR3 is TGTGCCACCAGCTTCCCCTACCAGAGCGTGAACACTGAAGCTTTCTTT. Translated: CATSFPYQSVNTEAFF.

In nucleotides, the CDR3 is TGCAGCGTTGAAGGGGGGGCGTATAACTATGGCTACACCTTC. Encoded protein: CSVEGGAYNYGYTF. The chain couples TRBV29-1 to TRBJ1-2; the D gene is possibly TRBD1 (6 bases). Trimming cost V 1 base and J 1 base, with 10 bases left between them. CDR3 size: 14 residues. Germline-derived CDR1 and CDR2 are SQVTM and ANQGSEA.

V gene TRBV5-6 combines with J gene TRBJ1-2; TRBD1 aligns across 7 bases. The CDR3 spans 15 residues. The trim removed 1 base at V and 0 bases at J, leaving 3 bases unmatched. The germline CDR1 and CDR2 sequences are SGHDT and YYEEEE. The CDR3 DNA follows: TGTGCCAGCAGCTTGAGGGGGCTAGCTAACTATGGCTACACCTTC. Residues: CASSLRGLANYGYTF.

The CDR3 protein is CASSQDTGLDEKLFF. DNA for the CDR3: TGCGCCAGCAGCCAAGATACAGGGTTGGATGAAAAACTGTTTTTT. The gene calls are TRBV4-1 and TRBJ1-4, with D tentatively TRBD1 (6 bases). V was clipped by 0 bases and J by 6 bases, with 11 bases between them. This CDR3 contains 15 residues. Germline loops: CDR1 MGHRA, CDR2 YSYEKL.

The V and J genes are TRBV7-9 and TRBJ1-2, with a tentative D call TRBD1 (5 bases). The germline CDR1 and CDR2 sequences are SEHNR and FQNEAQ (reference sequence). This CDR3 has 14 residues. V was shortened by 6 bases and J by 6 bases, with 17 bases between the two germline ends. The CDR3 sequence is CASRPPTDTNGYTF. In DNA, the CDR3 is TGTGCCAGCAGACCCCCGACAGACACCAATGGCTACACCTTC.

The gene calls are TRBV11-3 and TRBJ2-1; weak D call: TRBD2 (6 bases). Trimming removed 4 bases from V and 8 bases from J, with 15 bases in between. Germline V gene sequence: CDR1 SGHNT, CDR2 YENEEA. The CDR3 runs to 14 residues. The CDR3 region is CASSSEGSRDEQFF. For the CDR3, the DNA is TGTGCCAGCAGCTCGGAGGGTAGCAGGGATGAGCAGTTCTTC.

The chain carries TRBV5-1 and TRBJ1-1; TRBD1 aligns across 10 bases. Germline V gene sequence: CDR1 SGHRS, CDR2 YFSETQ. V gave up 4 bases and J gave up 1 base; unmatched junction bases: 4. This CDR3 has 15 residues. CDR3 nucleotide sequence: TGCGCCAGCAGCCCCCGGGACAGGGGGAACACTGAAGCTTTCTTT. This gives the protein CASSPRDRGNTEAFF.

In its sample, this clone was seen a few times. The chain joins TRBV9 to TRBJ1-2; D possibly corresponds to TRBD1 (5 bases). The germline CDR1 and CDR2 sequences are SGDLS and YYNGEE. The CDR3 is 12 amino acids. The V end lost 4 bases, the J end lost 8 bases, and 12 bases lay between the germline ends. CDR3 sequence (DNA): TGTGCCAGCAGCCAAGATAACAGGGGCTACACCTTC. It codes for CASSQDNRGYTF. The full variable domain, completed using reference TRBV9 and TRBJ1-2, is DSGVTQTPKHLITATGQRVTLRCSPRSGDLSVYWYQQSLDQGLQFLIQYYNGEERAKGNILERFSAQQFPDLHSELNLSSLELGDSALYFCASSQDNRGYTFGSGTRLTVV.

This clone came up once. The chain joins TRBV13 to TRBJ2-1, with 8 bases aligning to TRBD2. Losses at the gene ends were 5 bases for V and 6 bases for J; bases not matched to a gene: 6. The CDR3 is 14 residues long. CDR1 and CDR2 from the germline V gene are PRHDT and FYEKMQ (reference sequence). CDR3 sequence (DNA): TGTGCCAGCAGCCCCCATCTAGCGGGCAATGAGCAGTTCTTC. As protein: CASSPHLAGNEQFF.

This chain links TRBV11-2 with TRBJ2-5, with 10 positions matching TRBD1. This CDR3 region has 15 residues. The germline CDR1 and CDR2 sequences are SGHAT and FQNNGV. The V and J ends lost 5 bases and 5 bases, in that order; junction bases with no gene match: 8. The CDR3 loop is CASSHDMGQGETQYF. CDR3 coding DNA: TGTGCCAGCAGCCACGACATGGGACAGGGGGAGACCCAGTACTTC.

The J gene is TRBJ2-2, the V gene TRBV6-6, with D hard to call. The germline V gene encodes CDR1 MNHNY and CDR2 SVGAGI (reference sequence). Trimming left V 2 bases short and J 6 bases short, with 10 bases between. The CDR3 extends over 14 amino acids. The CDR3 region has the DNA TGTGCCAGCAGTTACCATTCTTCTCCCGGGGAGCTGTTTTTT. Translation: CASSYHSSPGELFF.

V gene TRBV19 combines with J gene TRBJ2-5; the D call may be TRBD1 or TRBD2 (6 bases each). Trimming removed 5 bases from V and 5 bases from J, with 15 bases in between. CDR3 length: 14 residues. Germline-derived CDR1 and CDR2 are LNHDA and SQIVND (reference sequence). The DNA of the CDR3 is TGTGCCAGTAGTCCCGTAGGAGGGGGGGAGACCCAGTACTTC. It is translated as CASSPVGGGETQYF.

The chain carries TRBV27 and TRBJ2-5; 8 bases line up with TRBD1. The trim removed 2 bases at V and 5 bases at J, leaving 4 bases unmatched. This CDR3 has 14 residues. Per germline, CDR1 MNHEY and CDR2 SMNVEV (reference sequence). CDR3 amino acids: CASSLGTGRETQYF. DNA for the CDR3: TGTGCCAGCAGTTTAGGGACAGGAAGGGAGACCCAGTACTTC.

This rearrangement joins TRBV6-1 to TRBJ1-1; 9 bases are shared with TRBD1. Germline V CDR1 and CDR2: MNHNS, SASEGT. J gave up 4 bases and V 6 bases, and 12 bases lay outside the gene matches. The CDR3 covers 16 residues. CDR3 residues: CASREPRPTGGTEAFF. DNA for the CDR3: TGTGCCAGCAGGGAACCCCGACCGACAGGGGGCACTGAAGCTTTCTTT.

The J gene is TRBJ1-2, the V gene TRBV9; 9 positions match TRBD1. The CDR3 loop spans 16 amino acids. Germline loops: CDR1 SGDLS, CDR2 YYNGEE. The junction had 9 bases not matched to a gene; V was cut back by 3 bases and J by 3 bases. CDR3 nucleotides: TGTGCCAGCAGCGGGGGGACAGGGATATGGGACTATGGCTACACCTTC. Translation gives CASSGGTGIWDYGYTF.

The V gene is TRBV7-9, the J gene TRBJ1-1; TRBD1 matches at 9 bases. This CDR3 is built from 16 residues. The trim removed 5 bases at V and 4 bases at J, leaving 11 bases unmatched. Germline values: CDR1 SEHNR, CDR2 FQNEAQ (reference sequence). CDR3 coding DNA: TGTGCCAGCAGCGCAGCAACGGGACAGGGAAGCACTGAAGCTTTCTTT. It translates to CASSAATGQGSTEAFF.

There are a few counts of this clone. V usage is TRBV23-1 and J usage is TRBJ1-1; the match to TRBD1 covers 8 bases. TRBV23-1 is treated as an ORF (open reading frame) with a function not yet certain. Unmatched junction bases numbered 5, after V lost 7 bases and J lost 4 bases. There are 13 residues in the CDR3. CDR3: CASIFQGATEAFF. CDR3 sequence (DNA): TGCGCCAGCATCTTTCAGGGGGCCACTGAAGCTTTCTTT.

This clone was observed a single time. This sequence joins TRBV27 and TRBJ2-7; D remains unclear. Germline V gene data show CDR1 as MNHEY and CDR2 as SMNVEV (reference sequence). V lost 3 bases to trimming and J lost 0 bases, with 6 bases between them. This CDR3 has 13 amino acids. The CDR3 coding sequence is TGTGCCAGCAGTTTGTCACGCTCCTACGAGCAGTACTTC. The encoded protein is CASSLSRSYEQYF.

V and J are TRBV6-5 and TRBJ2-5; no definite D call. The CDR3 is 14 residues long. V lost 2 bases and J 2 bases, leaving 9 bases between the germline ends. CDR1 is MNHEY and CDR2 is SVGAGI in the germline V gene. The DNA of the CDR3 is TGTGCCAGCAGTTACGGACGGTCGCAAGAGACCCAGTACTTC. Translating gives CASSYGRSQETQYF.

The chain's CDR3 is CASSSGQSNTGELFF. The CDR3 nucleotides are TGTGCCAGCAGCTCCGGACAGAGCAACACCGGGGAGCTGTTTTTT. The J gene is TRBJ2-2, the V gene TRBV9; TRBD1 might be the D (6 bases). V lost 4 bases and J 2 bases, leaving 12 bases between the germline ends. This CDR3 comprises 15 residues. CDR1 SGDLS and CDR2 YYNGEE come from the germline V gene.

By share, this clone counts as large. The V call is TRBV6-4, the J call TRBJ1-1; D is unresolved. The length of the CDR3 is 15 residues. Germline CDR1 MRHNA, CDR2 SNTAGT. Trimming cost V 6 bases and J 4 bases, with 18 bases left between them. In DNA, the CDR3 is TGTGCCAGCAGCCCGGAAGGGTCTGCGGTCACTGAAGCTTTCTTT. It encodes CASSPEGSAVTEAFF.

The V call is TRBV21-1, the J call TRBJ2-7; the table calls TRBD1, which could not be checked here. TRBV21-1 represents a pseudogene. This CDR3 spans 13 amino acids. The CDR3 sequence: CARRQGQTYEQYF. The CDR3 DNA is TGTGCCAGACGACAGGGGCAAACCTACGAGCAGTACTTC.

The rearrangement uses TRBV7-9 and TRBJ2-3; the D is unclear. The V gene lost 0 bases and the J gene lost 4 bases, with 17 bases spanning the gap. From germline, CDR1 is SEHNR and CDR2 FQNEAQ (reference sequence). This CDR3 spans 17 amino acids. CDR3 bases: TGTGCCAGCAGCTTAGCTGAAGCTCTATGGGCAGCAGATACGCAGTATTTT. Translating it yields CASSLAEALWAADTQYF.

The chain carries TRBV5-1 and TRBJ2-3, with 11 bases that match TRBD2. The CDR3 has 14 amino acids. The V gene end was trimmed by 4 bases and the J gene end by 6 bases; junction bases not matched to a gene: 4. Per germline, CDR1 SGHRS and CDR2 YFSETQ. The CDR3 region has the DNA TGCGCCAGCAGCAGTAGCGGGGGGGATGATACGCAGTATTTT. Encoded protein: CASSSSGGDDTQYF.

V and J are TRBV4-1 and TRBJ2-7; D is unresolved. Deletions cut 4 bases from V and 2 bases from J, with 9 bases between. The CDR3 is 13 amino acids. Germline-derived CDR1 and CDR2 are MGHRA and YSYEKL. The CDR3 spells CASSLEETYEQYF. In DNA, the CDR3 is TGCGCCAGCAGCCTGGAAGAGACCTACGAGCAGTACTTC.

This sequence joins TRBV6-5 and TRBJ2-5, with 10 bases lining up with TRBD1. This CDR3 has 15 residues. Unmatched junction bases numbered 9, after V lost 6 bases and J lost 5 bases. Germline-derived CDR1 and CDR2 are MNHEY and SVGAGI. CDR3 bases: TGTGCCAGCAGCAAAATGACAGGGGGCAGCGAGACCCAGTACTTC. It specifies CASSKMTGGSETQYF.

Here the CDR3 DNA reads TGTGCCAGCAGTGACTCCCACGGGGGGGAGGCCAATGAGCAGTTCTTC. Residues: CASSDSHGGEANEQFF. The J gene is TRBJ2-1, the V gene TRBV6-4; TRBD2 matches at 8 bases. CDR1 is MRHNA and CDR2 is SNTAGT in the germline V gene. The CDR3 loop spans 16 amino acids. V gave up 0 bases and J gave up 6 bases; unmatched junction bases: 7.